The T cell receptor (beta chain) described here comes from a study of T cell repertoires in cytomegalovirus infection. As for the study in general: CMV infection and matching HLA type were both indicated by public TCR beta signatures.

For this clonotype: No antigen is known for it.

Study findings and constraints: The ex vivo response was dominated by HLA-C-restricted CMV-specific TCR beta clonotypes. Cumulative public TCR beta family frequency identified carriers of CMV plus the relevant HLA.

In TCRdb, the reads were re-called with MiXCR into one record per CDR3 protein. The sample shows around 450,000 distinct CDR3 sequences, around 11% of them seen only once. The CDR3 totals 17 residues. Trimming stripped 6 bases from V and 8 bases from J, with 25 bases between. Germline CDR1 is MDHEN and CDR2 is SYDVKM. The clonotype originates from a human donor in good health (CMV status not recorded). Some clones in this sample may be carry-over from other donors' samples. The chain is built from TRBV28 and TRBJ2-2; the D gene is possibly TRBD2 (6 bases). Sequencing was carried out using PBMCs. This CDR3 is CASRLRNRGLSQGELFF. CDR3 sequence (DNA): TGTGCCAGCAGACTAAGGAATAGAGGACTAAGTCAGGGGGAGCTGTTTTTT.